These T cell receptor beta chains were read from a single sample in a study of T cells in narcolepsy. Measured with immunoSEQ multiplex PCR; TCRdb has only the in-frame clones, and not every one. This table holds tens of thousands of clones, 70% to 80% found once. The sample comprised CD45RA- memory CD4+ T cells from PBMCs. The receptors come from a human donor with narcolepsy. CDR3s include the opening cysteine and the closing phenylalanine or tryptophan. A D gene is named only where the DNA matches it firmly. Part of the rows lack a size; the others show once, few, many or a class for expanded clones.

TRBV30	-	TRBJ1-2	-	CAWIKIQIGYGYTF	TGTGCCTGGATTAAGATCCAGATAGGCTATGGCTACACCTTC
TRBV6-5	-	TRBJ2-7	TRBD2	CASSSGLAGGAYEQYF	TGTGCCAGCAGTTCCGGACTAGCGGGAGGGGCCTACGAGCAGTACTTC
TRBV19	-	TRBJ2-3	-	CASSNAAASTDTQYF	TGTGCCAGTAGTAATGCGGCAGCTAGCACAGATACGCAGTATTTT
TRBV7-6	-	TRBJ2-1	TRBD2	CASSSSWTSGNYDEQFF	TGTGCCAGCAGTTCCTCTTGGACTAGCGGGAACTACGATGAGCAGTTCTTC
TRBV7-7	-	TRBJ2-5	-	CASSSGRQWKETQYF	TGTGCCAGCAGCTCGGGACGGCAGTGGAAAGAGACCCAGTACTTC
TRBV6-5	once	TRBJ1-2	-	CASSDGPRAGYTF	TGTGCCAGCAGTGACGGACCGCGGGCTGGCTACACCTTC
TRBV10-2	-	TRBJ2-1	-	CASTNRNEQFF	TGCGCCAGCACTAATCGAAATGAGCAGTTCTTC
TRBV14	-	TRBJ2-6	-	CASSPVGSGANVLTF	TGTGCCAGCAGCCCAGTGGGGTCTGGGGCCAACGTCCTGACTTTC
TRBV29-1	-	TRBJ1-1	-	CSVPKGQTSNTEAFF	TGCAGCGTTCCGAAAGGACAGACTTCGAACACTGAAGCTTTCTTT
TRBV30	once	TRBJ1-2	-	CAWNLASGSGNGYTF	TGTGCCTGGAATTTGGCGTCGGGGTCAGGGAATGGCTACACCTTC
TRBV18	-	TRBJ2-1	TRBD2	CASSPALGTSGSVVNEQFF	TGTGCCAGCTCACCAGCCCTCGGGACTAGCGGGAGTGTAGTCAATGAGCAGTTCTTC
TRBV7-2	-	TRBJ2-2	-	CASSWLGSYTGELFF	TGTGCCAGCAGCTGGTTAGGATCTTACACCGGGGAGCTGTTTTTT
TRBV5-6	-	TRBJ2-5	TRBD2	CASSFGTSETQYF	TGTGCCAGCAGCTTTGGGACTAGCGAGACCCAGTACTTC
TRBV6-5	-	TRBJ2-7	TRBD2	CASGVSGRVHEQYF	TGTGCCAGCGGGGTTAGCGGGAGGGTTCACGAGCAGTACTTC
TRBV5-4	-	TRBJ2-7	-	CASSSLRAGNEQYF	TGTGCCAGCAGCTCTCTAAGGGCCGGGAACGAGCAGTACTTC
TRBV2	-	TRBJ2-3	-	CASRYRDPSTDTQYF	TGTGCCAGCAGGTACAGGGACCCTAGCACAGATACGCAGTATTTT
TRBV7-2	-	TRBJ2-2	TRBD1	CASRGQGAGTGELFF	TGTGCCAGCAGAGGACAGGGGGCGGGCACCGGGGAGCTGTTTTTT
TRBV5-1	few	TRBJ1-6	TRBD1	CASSFEARTGNSPLHF	TGCGCCAGCAGCTTTGAAGCCCGGACAGGGAATTCACCCCTCCACTTT
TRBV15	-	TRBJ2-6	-	CATTRAGSGANVLTF	TGTGCCACCACCAGGGCAGGCTCTGGGGCCAACGTCCTGACTTTC
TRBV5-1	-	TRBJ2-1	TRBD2	CASSLAGLVSYNEQFF	TGCGCCAGCAGCTTGGCGGGACTAGTGTCCTACAATGAGCAGTTCTTC
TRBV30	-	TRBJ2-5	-	CAWSLYVREETQYF	TGTGCCTGGAGCTTATACGTCCGGGAGGAGACCCAGTACTTC
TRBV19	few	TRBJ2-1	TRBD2	CASTTRLAGPLDEQFF	TGTGCCAGTACCACAAGACTAGCGGGACCCCTTGATGAGCAGTTCTTC